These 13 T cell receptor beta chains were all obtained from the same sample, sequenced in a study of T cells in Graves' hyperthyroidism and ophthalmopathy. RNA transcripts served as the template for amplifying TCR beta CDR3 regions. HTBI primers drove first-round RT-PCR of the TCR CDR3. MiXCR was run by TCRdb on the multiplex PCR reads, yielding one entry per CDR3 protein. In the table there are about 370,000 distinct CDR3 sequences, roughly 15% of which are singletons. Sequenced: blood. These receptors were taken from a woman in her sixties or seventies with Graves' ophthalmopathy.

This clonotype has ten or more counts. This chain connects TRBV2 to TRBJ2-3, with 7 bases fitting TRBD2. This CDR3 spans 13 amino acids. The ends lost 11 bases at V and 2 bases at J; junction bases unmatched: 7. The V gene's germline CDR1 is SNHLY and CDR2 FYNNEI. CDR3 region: CAERGLDTDTQYF. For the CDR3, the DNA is TGTGCCGAGCGGGGCCTCGACACAGATACGCAGTATTTT.

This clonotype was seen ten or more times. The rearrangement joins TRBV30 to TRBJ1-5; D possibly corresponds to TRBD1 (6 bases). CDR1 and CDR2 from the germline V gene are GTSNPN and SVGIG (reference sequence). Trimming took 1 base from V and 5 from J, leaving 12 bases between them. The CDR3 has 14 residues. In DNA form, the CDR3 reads TGTGCCTGGAGTGGAGGGGGGGCCTATCAGCCCCAGCATTTT. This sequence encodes CAWSGGGAYQPQHF.

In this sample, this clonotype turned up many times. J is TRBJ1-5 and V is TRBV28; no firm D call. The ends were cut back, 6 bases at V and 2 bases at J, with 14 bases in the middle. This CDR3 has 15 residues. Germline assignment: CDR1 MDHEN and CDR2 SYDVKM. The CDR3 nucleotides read TGTGCCAGCAGCGTCCCCTTTGGTGGCAATCAGCCCCAGCATTTT. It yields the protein CASSVPFGGNQPQHF.

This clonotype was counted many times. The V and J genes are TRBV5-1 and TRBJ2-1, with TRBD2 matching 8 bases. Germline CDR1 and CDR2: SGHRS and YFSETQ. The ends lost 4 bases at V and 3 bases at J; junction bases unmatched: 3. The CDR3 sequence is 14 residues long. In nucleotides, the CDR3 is TGCGCCAGCAGCCCACTAGCGGACTACAATGAGCAGTTCTTC. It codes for CASSPLADYNEQFF.

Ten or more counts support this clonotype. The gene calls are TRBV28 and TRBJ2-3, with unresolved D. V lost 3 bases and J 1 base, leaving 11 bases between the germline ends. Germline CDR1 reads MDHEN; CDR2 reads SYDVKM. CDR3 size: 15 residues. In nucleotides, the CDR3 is TGTGCCAGCAGTTTTCGGGTTGGGGGCACAGATACGCAGTATTTT. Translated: CASSFRVGGTDTQYF. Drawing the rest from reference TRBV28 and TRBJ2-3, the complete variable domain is DVKVTQSSRYLVKRTGEKVFLECVQDMDHENMFWYRQDPGLGLRLIYFSYDVKMKEKGDIPEGYSVSREKKERFSLILESASTNQTSMYLCASSFRVGGTDTQYFGPGTRLTVL.

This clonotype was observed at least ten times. Here the CDR3 DNA reads TGCGCCAGCAGCGCCAGGGTAGGGAATTCACCCCTCCACTTT. This translates into CASSARVGNSPLHF. This chain links TRBV5-1 with TRBJ1-6, with a weak D call TRBD1 (5 bases). The V gene lost 4 bases and the J gene lost 7 bases, with 12 bases spanning the gap. CDR1 is SGHRS, CDR2 YFSETQ, per germline. There are 14 residues in the CDR3.

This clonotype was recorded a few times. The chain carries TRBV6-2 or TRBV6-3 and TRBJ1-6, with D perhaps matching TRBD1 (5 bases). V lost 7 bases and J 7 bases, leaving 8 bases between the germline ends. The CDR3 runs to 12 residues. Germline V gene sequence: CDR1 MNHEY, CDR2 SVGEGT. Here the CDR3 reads CASTEGNSPLHF. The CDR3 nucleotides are TGTGCCAGCACCGAGGGGAATTCACCCCTCCACTTT.

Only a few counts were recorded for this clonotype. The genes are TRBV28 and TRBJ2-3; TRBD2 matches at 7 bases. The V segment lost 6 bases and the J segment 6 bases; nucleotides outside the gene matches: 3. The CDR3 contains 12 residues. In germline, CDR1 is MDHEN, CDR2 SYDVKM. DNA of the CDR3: TGTGCCAGCAGGGGGGAGGGGGATACGCAGTATTTT. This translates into CASRGEGDTQYF.

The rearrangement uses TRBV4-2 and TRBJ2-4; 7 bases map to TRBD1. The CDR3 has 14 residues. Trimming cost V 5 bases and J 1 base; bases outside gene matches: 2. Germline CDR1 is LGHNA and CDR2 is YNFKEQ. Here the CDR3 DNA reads TGTGCCAGCAGCGAGGGGGCGGCCAAAAACATTCAGTACTTC. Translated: CASSEGAAKNIQYF.

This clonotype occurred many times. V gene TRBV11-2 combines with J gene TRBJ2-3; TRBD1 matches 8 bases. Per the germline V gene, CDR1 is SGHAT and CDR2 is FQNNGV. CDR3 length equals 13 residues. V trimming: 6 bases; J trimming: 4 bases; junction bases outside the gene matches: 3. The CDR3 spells CASSLDRADTQYF. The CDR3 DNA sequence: TGTGCCAGCAGTTTGGACAGGGCAGATACGCAGTATTTT. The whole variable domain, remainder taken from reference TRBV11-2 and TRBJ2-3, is EAGVAQSPRYKIIEKRQSVAFWCNPISGHATLYWYQQILGQGPKLLIQFQNNGVVDDSQLPKDRFSAERLKGVDSTLKIQPAKLEDSAVYLCASSLDRADTQYFGPGTRLTVL.

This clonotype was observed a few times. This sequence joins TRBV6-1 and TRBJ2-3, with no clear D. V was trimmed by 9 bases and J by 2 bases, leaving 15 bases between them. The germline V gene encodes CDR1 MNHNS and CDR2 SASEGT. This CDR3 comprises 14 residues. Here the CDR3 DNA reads TGTGCCAGTTCACCAACCGACCTCACAGATACGCAGTATTTT. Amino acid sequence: CASSPTDLTDTQYF.

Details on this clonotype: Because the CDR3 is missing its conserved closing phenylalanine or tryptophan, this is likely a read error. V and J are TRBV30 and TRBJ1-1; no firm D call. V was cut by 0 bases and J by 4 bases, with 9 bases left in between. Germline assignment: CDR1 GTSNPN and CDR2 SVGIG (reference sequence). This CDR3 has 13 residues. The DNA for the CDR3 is TGTGCCTGGAGTGTTGGGGATTTCACTGAAGCTTTCCTT. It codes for CAWSVGDFTEAFL.

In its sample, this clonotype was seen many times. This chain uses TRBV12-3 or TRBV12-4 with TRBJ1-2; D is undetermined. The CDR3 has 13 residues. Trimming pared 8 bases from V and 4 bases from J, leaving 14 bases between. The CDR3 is CASLGLISYGYTF. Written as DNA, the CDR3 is TGTGCCAGCCTTGGGCTTATCTCCTATGGCTACACCTTC.